Listed below are T cell receptor beta chains from one sample, sequenced in a study of CXCR3-negative and CXCR3-positive naive CD8 T cells. TCRdb re-called the 5' RACE reads, yielding one record per CDR3 amino acid sequence without DNA. This sample's clone table lists around 160,000 distinct CDR3 sequences. Sequencing was done on a sample of naive CXCR3+ CD8+ T cells from blood. The receptors derive from a human donor in good health. Some clones in this sample may be carry-over from other donors' samples. The CDR3 runs from the conserved cysteine through the conserved F or W.

>TRBV7-9|TRBJ2-3
CASNKAGPSTDTQYF
>TRBV29-1|TRBJ2-7
CSVEDQSSGRNDREQYF
>TRBV12-3/TRBV12-4|TRBJ2-1
CASLTSGEQFF
>TRBV29-1|TRBJ2-3
CSTWTSTDTQYF
>TRBV29-1|TRBJ1-1
CSVEREGVNTEAFF
>TRBV27|TRBJ2-7
CASSMDTGTSGSYEQYF
>TRBV28|TRBJ2-7
CASSLTWTGVYEQYF
>TRBV6-6|TRBJ2-6
CASSYSMQGDIGANVLTF
>TRBV29-1|TRBJ1-3
CSVLGPDAPNTIYF
>TRBV7-3|TRBJ1-1
CASGFEMNTEAFF
>TRBV28|TRBJ2-1
CASRSAGDNEQFF
>TRBV6-5|TRBJ2-7
CASRKGSEQYF
>TRBV6-5|TRBJ2-5
CASSYGQGWETQYF